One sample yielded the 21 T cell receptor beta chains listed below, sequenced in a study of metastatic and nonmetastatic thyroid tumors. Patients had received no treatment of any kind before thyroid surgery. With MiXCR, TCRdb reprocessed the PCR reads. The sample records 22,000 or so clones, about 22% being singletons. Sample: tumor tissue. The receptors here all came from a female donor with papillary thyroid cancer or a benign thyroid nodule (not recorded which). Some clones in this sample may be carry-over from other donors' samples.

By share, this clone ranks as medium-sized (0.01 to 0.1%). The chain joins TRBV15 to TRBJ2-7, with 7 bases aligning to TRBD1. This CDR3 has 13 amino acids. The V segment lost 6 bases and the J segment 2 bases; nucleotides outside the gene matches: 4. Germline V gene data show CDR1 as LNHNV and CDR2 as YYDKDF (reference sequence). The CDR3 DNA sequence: TGTGCCACCAGTAGCCAGGGGGCCTACGAGCAGTACTTC. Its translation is CATSSQGAYEQYF.

The CDR3 sequence: CASRNTGTGNSPLHF. The CDR3 DNA sequence: TGCGCCAGCCGAAACACCGGGACAGGGAATTCACCCCTCCACTTT. V is TRBV5-1 and J is TRBJ1-6, with TRBD1 matching 9 bases. CDR3 size: 15 residues. Germline CDR1 is SGHRS and CDR2 is YFSETQ. The J segment lost 7 bases and the V segment lost 7 bases, leaving 9 bases of the junction unmatched.

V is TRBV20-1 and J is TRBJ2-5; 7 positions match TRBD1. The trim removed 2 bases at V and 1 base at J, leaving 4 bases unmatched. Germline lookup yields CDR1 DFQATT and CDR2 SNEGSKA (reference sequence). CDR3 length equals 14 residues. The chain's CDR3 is CSARQGTAQETQYF. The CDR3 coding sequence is TGCAGTGCTAGACAAGGGACAGCCCAAGAGACCCAGTACTTC.

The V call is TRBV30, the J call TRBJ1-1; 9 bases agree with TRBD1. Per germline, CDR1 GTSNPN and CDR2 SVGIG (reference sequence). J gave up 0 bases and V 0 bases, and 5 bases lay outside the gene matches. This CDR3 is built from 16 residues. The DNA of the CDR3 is TGTGCCTGGAGTGTCGGGACAGGGTTCATGAACACTGAAGCTTTCTTT. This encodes CAWSVGTGFMNTEAFF.

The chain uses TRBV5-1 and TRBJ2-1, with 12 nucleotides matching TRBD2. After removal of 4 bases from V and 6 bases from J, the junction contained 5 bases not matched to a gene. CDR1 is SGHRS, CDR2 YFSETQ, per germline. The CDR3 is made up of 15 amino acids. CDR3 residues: CASSARTSGTNEQFF. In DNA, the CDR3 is TGCGCCAGCAGCGCCCGGACTAGCGGGACCAATGAGCAGTTCTTC.

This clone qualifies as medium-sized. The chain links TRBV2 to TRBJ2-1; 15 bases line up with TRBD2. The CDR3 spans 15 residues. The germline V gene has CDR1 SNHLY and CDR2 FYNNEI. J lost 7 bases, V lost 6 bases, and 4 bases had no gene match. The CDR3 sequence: CASRSGLAGGNEQFF. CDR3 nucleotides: TGTGCCAGCAGAAGCGGACTAGCGGGAGGGAATGAGCAGTTCTTC.

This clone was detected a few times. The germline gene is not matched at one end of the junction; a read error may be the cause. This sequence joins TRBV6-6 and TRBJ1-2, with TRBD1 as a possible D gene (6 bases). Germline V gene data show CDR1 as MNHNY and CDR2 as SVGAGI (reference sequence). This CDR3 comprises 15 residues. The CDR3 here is CASSYLRTGNYCYTF. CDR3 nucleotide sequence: TGTGCCAGCAGTTACTTAAGAACAGGGAACTATTGCTACACCTTC.

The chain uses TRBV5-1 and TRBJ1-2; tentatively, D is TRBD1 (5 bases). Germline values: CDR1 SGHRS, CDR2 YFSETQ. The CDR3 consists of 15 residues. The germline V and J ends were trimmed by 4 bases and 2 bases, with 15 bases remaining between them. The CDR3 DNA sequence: TGCGCCAGCAGCCTCGACAGCCGACCGAACTATGGCTACACCTTC. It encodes CASSLDSRPNYGYTF.

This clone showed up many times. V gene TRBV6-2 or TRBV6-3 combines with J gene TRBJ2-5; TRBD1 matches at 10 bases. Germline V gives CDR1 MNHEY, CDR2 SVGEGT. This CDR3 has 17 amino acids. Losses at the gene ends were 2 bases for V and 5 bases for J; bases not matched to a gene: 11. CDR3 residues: CASSYDETGGEPETQYF. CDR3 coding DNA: TGTGCCAGCAGTTACGACGAGACAGGGGGCGAACCCGAGACCCAGTACTTC.

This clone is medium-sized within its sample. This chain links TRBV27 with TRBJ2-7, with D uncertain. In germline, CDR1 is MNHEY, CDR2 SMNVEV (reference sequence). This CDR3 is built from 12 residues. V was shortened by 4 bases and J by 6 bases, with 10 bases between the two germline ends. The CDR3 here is CASSSELGEQYF. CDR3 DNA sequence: TGTGCCAGCAGTTCGGAGCTTGGCGAGCAGTACTTC.

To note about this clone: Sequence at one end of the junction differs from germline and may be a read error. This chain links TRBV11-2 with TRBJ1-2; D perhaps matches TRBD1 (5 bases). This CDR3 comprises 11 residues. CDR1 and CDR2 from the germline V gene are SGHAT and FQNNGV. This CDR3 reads CASSPGLGPIF. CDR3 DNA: TGTGCCAGCAGCCCAGGTTTGGGGCCGATCTTC.

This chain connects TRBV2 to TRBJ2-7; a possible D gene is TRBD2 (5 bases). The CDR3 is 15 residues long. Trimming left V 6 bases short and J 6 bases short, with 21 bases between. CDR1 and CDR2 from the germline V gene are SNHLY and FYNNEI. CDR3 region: CASRESLADSGEQYF. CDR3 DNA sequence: TGTGCCAGCAGGGAATCTTTGGCGGACTCGGGCGAGCAGTACTTC. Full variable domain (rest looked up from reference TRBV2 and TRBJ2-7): EPEVTQTPSHQVTQMGQEVILRCVPISNHLYFYWYRQILGQKVEFLVSFYNNEISEKSEIFDDQFSVERPDGSNFTLKIRSTKLEDSAMYFCASRESLADSGEQYFGPGTRLTVT.

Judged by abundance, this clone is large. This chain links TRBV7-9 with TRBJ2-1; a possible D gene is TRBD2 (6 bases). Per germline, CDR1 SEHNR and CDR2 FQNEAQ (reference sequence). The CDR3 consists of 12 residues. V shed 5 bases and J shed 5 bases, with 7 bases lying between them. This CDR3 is CASSRGDNEQFF. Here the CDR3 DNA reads TGTGCCAGCAGCCGCGGGGACAATGAGCAGTTCTTC.

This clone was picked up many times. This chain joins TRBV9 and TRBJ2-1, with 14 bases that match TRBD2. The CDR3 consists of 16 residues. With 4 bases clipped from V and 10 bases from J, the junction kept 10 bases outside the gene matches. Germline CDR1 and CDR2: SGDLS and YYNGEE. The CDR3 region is CASSPGGTSGRGEQFF. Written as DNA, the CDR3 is TGTGCCAGCAGCCCCGGGGGGACTAGCGGGAGAGGGGAGCAGTTCTTC.

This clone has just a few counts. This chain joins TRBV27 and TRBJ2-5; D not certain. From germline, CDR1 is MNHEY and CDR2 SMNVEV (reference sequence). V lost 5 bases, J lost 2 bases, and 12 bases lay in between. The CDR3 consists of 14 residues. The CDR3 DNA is TGTGCCAGCAGTCCCCGCCGGGCTCAAGAGACCCAGTACTTC. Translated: CASSPRRAQETQYF.

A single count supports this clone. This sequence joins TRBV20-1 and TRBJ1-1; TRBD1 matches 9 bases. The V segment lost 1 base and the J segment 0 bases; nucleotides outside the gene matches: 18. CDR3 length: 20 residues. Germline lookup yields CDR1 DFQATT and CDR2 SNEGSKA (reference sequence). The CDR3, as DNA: TGCAGTGCTAGAGCCATCCCGGGACAGGGTGATCCCACCTTGAACACTGAAGCTTTCTTT. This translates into CSARAIPGQGDPTLNTEAFF.

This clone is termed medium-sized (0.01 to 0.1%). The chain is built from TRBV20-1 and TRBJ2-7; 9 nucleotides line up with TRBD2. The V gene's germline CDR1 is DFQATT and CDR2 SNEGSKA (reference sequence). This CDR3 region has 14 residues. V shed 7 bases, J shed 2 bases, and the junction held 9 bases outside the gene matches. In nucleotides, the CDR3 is TGCAGTGTCAGAGAGGCTAGCGGGACCTACGAGCAGTACTTC. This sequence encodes CSVREASGTYEQYF.

DNA for the CDR3: TGTGCCAGCAGCTTGCTCGGGGAGGGCACTGAAGCTTTCTTT. It codes for CASSLLGEGTEAFF. The genes are TRBV7-3 and TRBJ1-1; D ambiguous. This CDR3 has 14 residues. The V end lost 3 bases, the J end lost 4 bases, and 12 bases lay between the germline ends. Germline CDR1 and CDR2: SGHTA and FQGTGA.

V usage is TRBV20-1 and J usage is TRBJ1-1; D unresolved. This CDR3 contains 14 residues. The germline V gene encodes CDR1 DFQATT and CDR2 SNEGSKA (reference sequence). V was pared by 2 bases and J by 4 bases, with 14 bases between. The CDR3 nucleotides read TGCAGTGCTAGAAAAAGGCAGTGTATCACTGAAGCTTTCTTT. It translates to CSARKRQCITEAFF.

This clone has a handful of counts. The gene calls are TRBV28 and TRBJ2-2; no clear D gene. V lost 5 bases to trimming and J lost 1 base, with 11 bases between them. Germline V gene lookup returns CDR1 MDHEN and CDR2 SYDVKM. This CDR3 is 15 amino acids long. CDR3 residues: CASSPPRQNTGELFF. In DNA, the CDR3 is TGTGCCAGCAGTCCACCGAGACAGAACACCGGGGAGCTGTTTTTT.

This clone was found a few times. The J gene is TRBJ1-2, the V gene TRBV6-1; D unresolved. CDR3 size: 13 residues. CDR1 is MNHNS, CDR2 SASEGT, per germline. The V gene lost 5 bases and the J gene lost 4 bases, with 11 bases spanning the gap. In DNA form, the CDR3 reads TGTGCCAGCAGTCCTAGGAAACTCTATGGCTACACCTTC. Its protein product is CASSPRKLYGYTF.